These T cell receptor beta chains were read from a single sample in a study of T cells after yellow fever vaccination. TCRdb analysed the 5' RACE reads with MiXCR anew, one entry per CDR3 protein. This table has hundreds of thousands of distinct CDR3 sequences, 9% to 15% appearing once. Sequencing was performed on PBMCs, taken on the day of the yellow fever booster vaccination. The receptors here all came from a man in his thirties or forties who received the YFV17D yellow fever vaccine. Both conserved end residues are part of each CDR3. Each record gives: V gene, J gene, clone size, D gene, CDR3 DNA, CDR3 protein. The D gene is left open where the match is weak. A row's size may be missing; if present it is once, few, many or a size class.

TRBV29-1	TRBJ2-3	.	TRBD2	TGCAGCGTTGGGACTAGCGGGAGGGCTCTTTATGGAGATACGCAGTATTTT	CSVGTSGRALYGDTQYF
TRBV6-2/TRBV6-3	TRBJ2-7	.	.	TGTGCCAGCAGCCAACAAGAGGGCGGAGCCTACGAGCAGTACTTC	CASSQQEGGAYEQYF
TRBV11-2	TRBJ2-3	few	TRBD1	TGTGCCAGCAGCCAACAGGGGCAGGGCACAGATACGCAGTATTTT	CASSQQGQGTDTQYF
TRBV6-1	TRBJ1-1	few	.	TGTGCCAGCAGACAGAGGACACCTTTGAACACTGAAGCTTTCTTT	CASRQRTPLNTEAFF
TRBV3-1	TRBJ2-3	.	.	TGTGCCAGCAGTCCCCATGGAACAGATACGCAGTATTTT	CASSPHGTDTQYF
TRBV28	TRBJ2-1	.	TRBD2	TGTGCCAGCAAACCTCTAGCGGGGGGCTCCTACAATGAGCAGTTCTTC	CASKPLAGGSYNEQFF
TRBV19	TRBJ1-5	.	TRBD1	TGTGCCAGTAGTATAAGACAGGGGAATCAGCCCCAGCATTTT	CASSIRQGNQPQHF
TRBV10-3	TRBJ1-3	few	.	TGTGCCATCAGTGAGGGCGAGGGGCGCGGAAACACCATATATTTT	CAISEGEGRGNTIYF
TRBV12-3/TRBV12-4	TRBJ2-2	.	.	TGTGCCAGCAGTCCGCGGGCCGCCGGGGAGCTGTTTTTT	CASSPRAAGELFF
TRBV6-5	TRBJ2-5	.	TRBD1	TGTGCCAGCAGTTACGGGGGGACAGGGTGGGAGACCCAGTACTTC	CASSYGGTGWETQYF
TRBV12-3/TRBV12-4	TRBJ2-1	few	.	TGTGCCAGCAGGGGACTTGAGGATGAGCAGTTCTTC	CASRGLEDEQFF
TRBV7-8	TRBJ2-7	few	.	TGTGCCAGCAGCCCGCGGGACAGCGGTTACGAGCAGTACTTC	CASSPRDSGYEQYF
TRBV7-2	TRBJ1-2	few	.	TGTGCCAGCAGCTTGGGGGCAGGGGCCCTCTCTGGCTACACCTTC	CASSLGAGALSGYTF
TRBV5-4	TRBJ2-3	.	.	TGTGCCAGCAGCTTTGCCGGGACATTTGATACGCAGTATTTT	CASSFAGTFDTQYF
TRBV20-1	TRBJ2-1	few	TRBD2	TGCAGCCGGCGGGGGGTCGGGACCTATGCTGAGCAGTTCTTC	CSRRGVGTYAEQFF
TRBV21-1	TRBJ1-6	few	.	TGTGCCAGCAGCAAAAAGGGGCCGGGATTCCAAAATTCACCCCTCCACTTT	CASSKKGPGFQNSPLHF
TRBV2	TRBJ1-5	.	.	TGTGCCAGCCATTCTACAGAGGGCCTTGAGCCCCAGCATTTT	CASHSTEGLEPQHF
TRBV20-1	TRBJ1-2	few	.	TGCAGTGCTAGAGATCCCGGGACGCAGAGAGGCTACACCTTC	CSARDPGTQRGYTF
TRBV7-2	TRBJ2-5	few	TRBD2	TGTGCCAGCAGCCCCTCAGCGGGAGGCTATGAGACCCAGTACTTC	CASSPSAGGYETQYF
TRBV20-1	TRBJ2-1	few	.	TGCAGTGCCGGAGAGTGGGGTGAGCAGTTCTTC	CSAGEWGEQFF
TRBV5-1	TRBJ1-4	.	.	TGCGCCAGCAGCCGGGACCCACCGACGGCAACTAATGAAAAACTGTTTTTT	CASSRDPPTATNEKLFF
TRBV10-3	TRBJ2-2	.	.	TGTGCCGTCGGAACCCGGAACACCGGGGAGCTGTTTTTT	CAVGTRNTGELFF
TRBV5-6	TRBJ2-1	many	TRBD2	TGTGCCAGCTTTGGAGGAGGACTAGAGAGGAATGAGCAGTTCTTC	CASFGGGLERNEQFF
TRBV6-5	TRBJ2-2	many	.	TGTGCCAGCAGTTACTCGAAACAGCTTAACACCGGGGAGCTGTTTTTT	CASSYSKQLNTGELFF
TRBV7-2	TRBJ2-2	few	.	TGTGCCAGCAGCTATGCCTGGGGGACCGGGGAGCTGTTTTTT	CASSYAWGTGELFF
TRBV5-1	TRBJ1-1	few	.	TGCGCCAGCAGCTTGGGAGGGGACTGGGTGTTTATGAACACTGAAGCTTTCTTT	CASSLGGDWVFMNTEAFF
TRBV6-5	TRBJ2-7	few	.	TGTGCCAGCAGTTACTTCCCGGGTAGGGAGTTCTACGAGCAGTACTTC	CASSYFPGREFYEQYF
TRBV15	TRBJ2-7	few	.	TGTGCCACCAGCGGCCGGGACAAGGTGCATTACGAGCAGTACTTC	CATSGRDKVHYEQYF
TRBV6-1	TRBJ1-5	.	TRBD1	TGTGCCAGCAGATCAGGGGGAAGCGGTCAGCCCCAGCATTTT	CASRSGGSGQPQHF
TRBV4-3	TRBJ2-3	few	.	TGCGCCAGCAGCCAAGATCCCTGGGAAGGGGATACGCAGTATTTT	CASSQDPWEGDTQYF
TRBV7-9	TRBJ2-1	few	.	TGTGCCAGCACCCACATGTCCGCCAATGAGCAGTTCTTC	CASTHMSANEQFF
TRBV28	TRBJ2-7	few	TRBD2	TGTGCCAGCAGTTTAAGGGGGACTAGCGGGAGTTACGAGCAGTACTTC	CASSLRGTSGSYEQYF
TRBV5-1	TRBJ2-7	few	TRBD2	TGCGCCAGCAGCTTAGGTAGCGGGAGACCCTACGAGCAGTACTTC	CASSLGSGRPYEQYF
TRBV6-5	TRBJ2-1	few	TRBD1	TGTGCCAGCAGTTACGTGGATACAGGGGGAAAGTTCTTC	CASSYVDTGGKFF
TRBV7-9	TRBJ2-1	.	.	TGTGCCAGCAGCTTAGGCTACCCAGGGGACAATGAGCAGTTCTTC	CASSLGYPGDNEQFF
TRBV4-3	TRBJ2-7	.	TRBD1	TGCGCCAGCAGCCAGGGGACAGGGGGCTCTCTAGGGTCCTACGAGCAGTACTTC	CASSQGTGGSLGSYEQYF
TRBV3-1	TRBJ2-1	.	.	TGTGCCAGCAGCCACCAGACCTTACTCCCCTACAATGAGCAGTTCTTC	CASSHQTLLPYNEQFF
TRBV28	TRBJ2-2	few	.	TGTGCCAGCAGTCCCCTAGCCCAAGGGGAGCTGTTTTTT	CASSPLAQGELFF
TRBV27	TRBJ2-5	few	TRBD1	TGTGCCAGCAGGGGGACAGGTCACCCTGGAGAGACCCAGTACTTC	CASRGTGHPGETQYF
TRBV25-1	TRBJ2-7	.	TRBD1	TGTGCCAGCACCTCGGACAGGGGAGGATCCTACGAGCAGTACTTC	CASTSDRGGSYEQYF
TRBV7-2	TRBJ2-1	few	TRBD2	TGTGCCAGCAGCTTAGTGTCTAGCGGTAGTAATGAGCAGTTCTTC	CASSLVSSGSNEQFF
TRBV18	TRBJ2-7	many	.	TGTGCCAGCTCACCTCCTGGAGGGGACGAGCAGTACTTC	CASSPPGGDEQYF
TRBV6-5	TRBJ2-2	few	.	TGTGCCAGCAGTTACTTTCCTAGCGAGGGCGGGGAGCTGTTTTTT	CASSYFPSEGGELFF
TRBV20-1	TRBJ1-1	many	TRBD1	TGCAGTGCGAGACAGGGGTCCACTGAAGCTTTCTTT	CSARQGSTEAFF